This TCR beta chain was captured by sequencing in a study of T cell repertoires in cytomegalovirus infection. Study at large: Peptides in the study included HLA-C-restricted and HLA-B-restricted CMV epitopes. Public TCR beta signatures indicated both CMV infection and matching HLA type.

With 1 base clipped from V and 12 bases from J, the junction kept 8 bases outside the gene matches. This CDR3 contains 14 residues. Germline assignment: CDR1 SGHTA and CDR2 FQGNSA. This clonotype was counted ten times or more. Antigen unknown. MiXCR, run by TCRdb on the reads, gives a single entry per CDR3 protein. The sample lists around 300,000 distinct CDR3 sequences, around 20% occurring once. The rearrangement joins TRBV7-2 to TRBJ2-1, with 8 bases identical to TRBD2. The sequencing here drew on cultured PBMCs, taken from culture after CMV antigen stimulation. This TCR was recovered from a human donor in good health (CMV status not recorded). Some clones in this sample may be carry-over from other donors' samples. The CDR3 DNA reads as TGTGCCAGCAGCTTAGGTTCCGCGGGAGGCGCGCAGTTCTTC. This translates into CASSLGSAGGAQFF.